This T cell receptor (beta chain) was retrieved from a study of sequential checkpoint blockade in melanoma. About the study: Randomization was 1:1 between first-line nivolumab→ipilimumab and ipilimumab→nivolumab. Each arm's sequence ended with maintenance nivolumab.

The CDR3 totals 15 residues. Germline V gene lookup returns CDR1 LNHDA and CDR2 SQIVND (reference sequence). V gave up 4 bases and J gave up 6 bases; unmatched junction bases: 9. This clone was counted between two and nine times. Libraries were prepared by immunoSEQ multiplex PCR; TCRdb keeps only in-frame clonotypes and omits some of them. Here the sample spans about 5,300 clones, 60% to 80% being singletons. Treatment in this sample: randomized to nivolumab then ipilimumab (arm A) or the reverse (arm B). No patient had prior DNA-damaging chemotherapy. Live CD3+CD8+ CD19− CD56− cells were sorted from PBMCs.

Sequenced material: CD8+ T cells sorted from blood (inferred from file names), taken from a patient given nivolumab and ipilimumab in sequence. The TCR comes from a human donor with melanoma. The chain recombines TRBV19 with TRBJ2-7; TRBD1 agrees at 10 bases. The CDR3, as DNA: TGTGCCAGTAGTACCGGCGGGACAGGGGCGGTCGAGCAGTACTTC. Its protein product is CASSTGGTGAVEQYF.